Each of the 6 T cell receptor beta chains below was sequenced from the same sample in a study of T cells in Graves' hyperthyroidism and ophthalmopathy. Amplification targeted TCR beta CDR3 regions from RNA transcripts. Carried out on the TCR CDR3, a first-round RT-PCR used the HTBI primer set. TCRdb itself ran the multiplex PCR reads through MiXCR, one entry per CDR3 protein. The sample has 480,000 or so distinct CDR3 sequences; roughly 14% are singletons. What was sequenced was blood. These TCRs come from a woman under 30 with Graves' hyperthyroidism.

The chain recombines TRBV6-1 with TRBJ2-7; no firm D call. The V gene lost 5 bases and the J gene lost 0 bases, with 14 bases spanning the gap. Germline V gene lookup returns CDR1 MNHNS and CDR2 SASEGT. The CDR3 is 15 residues long. CDR3 sequence: CASSLTLTSSYEQYF. CDR3 bases: TGTGCCAGCAGTTTGACTTTGACCAGCTCCTACGAGCAGTACTTC.

The chain uses TRBV5-6 and TRBJ2-1, with 7 positions matching TRBD2. CDR1 is SGHDT, CDR2 YYEEEE, per germline. The CDR3 has 15 amino acids. Trimming cost V 0 bases and J 9 bases; bases outside gene matches: 9. CDR3: CASSLGWRENGEQFF. Here the CDR3 DNA reads TGTGCCAGCAGCTTGGGTTGGCGGGAGAATGGTGAGCAGTTCTTC.

This rearrangement joins TRBV20-1 to TRBJ1-5, with 8 bases aligning to TRBD1. This CDR3 region has 13 residues. Germline loops: CDR1 DFQATT, CDR2 SNEGSKA (reference sequence). V lost 6 bases, J lost 5 bases, and 6 bases stayed unmatched. The CDR3 reads CSATDRVYQPQHF. Here the CDR3 DNA reads TGCAGTGCCACGGACAGGGTGTATCAGCCCCAGCATTTT.

The table lists this clonotype with a few counts. The rearrangement links TRBV27 to TRBJ1-2, with D perhaps TRBD1 (5 bases). The CDR3 covers 14 residues. Deletions cut 4 bases from V and 4 bases from J, with 13 bases between. Germline assignment: CDR1 MNHEY and CDR2 SMNVEV (reference sequence). CDR3 protein: CASSSDWTSYGYTF. In DNA form, the CDR3 reads TGTGCCAGCAGTTCCGATTGGACAAGCTATGGCTACACCTTC.

This clonotype was seen a handful of times. A read error may explain this, as a much larger clone is one base away. The V and J genes are TRBV2 and TRBJ1-4, with D hard to call. Germline CDR1 reads SNHLY; CDR2 reads FYNNEI. The CDR3 runs 14 residues. DNA for the CDR3: TGTGCCAGCCGAAGACTGTCAACTAATGAAAAACTGTCTTTT. Translation: CASRRLSTNEKLSF.

In this sample, this clonotype turned up many times. The chain employs TRBV19 and TRBJ2-1, with D possibly being TRBD1 (6 bases). CDR1 is LNHDA and CDR2 is SQIVND in the germline V gene (reference sequence). V gave up 1 base and J gave up 2 bases, with 9 bases separating them. This CDR3 is 15 amino acids long. The CDR3 region has the DNA TGTGCCAGTAGTATAGGGGGGCGACCCTACAATGAGCAGTTCTTC. This gives the protein CASSIGGRPYNEQFF.